Each of the 19 T cell receptor beta chains below was sequenced from the same sample in a study of T cells in Graves' hyperthyroidism and ophthalmopathy. Amplification of TCR beta CDR3 regions was performed using RNA transcripts as template. HTBI primers drove first-round RT-PCR of the TCR CDR3. In TCRdb, the multiplex PCR reads were re-called with MiXCR into one record per CDR3 protein. In the table there are 400,000 to 600,000 distinct CDR3 sequences, about 16% of which are singletons. Source material: blood. Receptors were obtained from a woman in her thirties with Graves' ophthalmopathy.

This clonotype was observed many times. The rearrangement uses TRBV28 and TRBJ2-1; 7 positions match TRBD2. In germline, CDR1 is MDHEN, CDR2 SYDVKM. CDR3 length: 14 amino acids. Trimming took 11 bases from V and 7 from J; bases not matched to a gene: 14. CDR3 DNA sequence: TGTGCCGGCCGGCGGGCGGGAGAAGGAAATGAGCAGTTCTTC. Translation: CAGRRAGEGNEQFF.

The chain carries TRBV7-2 and TRBJ1-2, with 8 bases fitting TRBD1. The CDR3 consists of 16 residues. J lost 7 bases, V lost 1 base, and 11 bases had no gene match. Germline values: CDR1 SGHTA, CDR2 FQGNSA. The DNA for the CDR3 is TGTGCCAGCAGCTTAGAGACAGGGGCCTCTTTGGGTGGCTACACCTTC. Translation: CASSLETGASLGGYTF.

This chain uses TRBV7-6 with TRBJ2-1, with TRBD2 matching 10 bases. Germline lookup yields CDR1 SGHVS and CDR2 FNYEAQ. With 2 bases clipped from V and 0 bases from J, the junction kept 10 bases outside the gene matches. The CDR3 has 19 residues. In DNA, the CDR3 is TGTGCCAGCAGCTTATACAGCGGGAGGGCCTCTAGCTCCTACAATGAGCAGTTCTTC. This gives the protein CASSLYSGRASSSYNEQFF. Supplemented by reference TRBV7-6 and TRBJ2-1, the full variable domain reads GAGVSQSPRYKVTKRGQDVALRCDPISGHVSLYWYRQALGQGPEFLTYFNYEAQQDKSGLPNDRFSAERPEGSISTLTIQRTEQRDSAMYRCASSLYSGRASSSYNEQFFGPGTRLTVL.

The chain employs TRBV24-1 and TRBJ2-1; D call uncertain. Trimming cost V 4 bases and J 2 bases, with 11 bases left between them. The CDR3 consists of 15 residues. Germline loops: CDR1 KGHDR, CDR2 SFDVKD. The CDR3 protein is CATSDPGRPYNEQFF. In nucleotides, the CDR3 is TGTGCCACCAGTGACCCGGGTAGGCCCTACAATGAGCAGTTCTTC.

This clonotype was counted many times. The chain recombines TRBV4-2 with TRBJ2-2, with D tentatively TRBD2 (6 bases). CDR1 and CDR2 from the germline V gene are LGHNA and YNFKEQ. V lost 0 bases and J 4 bases, leaving 9 bases between the germline ends. The CDR3 has 15 amino acids. This CDR3 is CASSQEGGSTGELFF. DNA for the CDR3: TGTGCCAGCAGCCAAGAAGGAGGGAGCACCGGGGAGCTGTTTTTT.

For this clonotype: This sequence may be a read error, since a much larger clone differs from it by one base. The chain employs TRBV20-1 and TRBJ2-1, with a possible D match to TRBD2 (5 bases). CDR1 and CDR2 (germline): DFQATT, SNEGSKA (reference sequence). This CDR3 is built from 12 residues. The DNA for the CDR3 is TGCAGCTTTTTATCCGGGAATAATGAGCAGCTCTTC. Its translation: CSFLSGNNEQLF.

At least ten counts were recorded for this clonotype. V and J are TRBV11-2 and TRBJ2-7; 9 bases are a match to TRBD2. The CDR3 extends over 15 amino acids. Germline V gene sequence: CDR1 SGHAT, CDR2 FQNNGV. Unmatched junction bases numbered 3, after V lost 3 bases and J lost 0 bases. This CDR3 is CASSLSSGSSYEQYF. CDR3 DNA sequence: TGTGCCAGCAGCTTGAGTAGCGGGAGCTCCTACGAGCAGTACTTC.

The chain combines TRBV15 with TRBJ1-5, with 10 nucleotides matching TRBD1. The CDR3 runs 15 residues. Germline V gene sequence: CDR1 LNHNV, CDR2 YYDKDF (reference sequence). The junction had 1 base not matched to a gene; V was cut back by 0 bases and J by 5 bases. DNA for the CDR3: TGTGCCACCAGCAGAGACGGGACAGGGGATCAGCCCCAGCATTTT. Residues: CATSRDGTGDQPQHF.

The table lists this clonotype with many counts. In nucleotides, the CDR3 is TGCAGTGCACCGAGGGACACAGCCTACGAGCAGTACTTC. Protein sequence: CSAPRDTAYEQYF. V and J are TRBV20-1 and TRBJ2-7; D is possibly TRBD1 (6 bases). Deletions cut 6 bases from V and 2 bases from J, with 14 bases between. The CDR3 sequence is 13 residues long. Germline V CDR1 and CDR2: DFQATT, SNEGSKA (reference sequence).

The sample holds many counts of this clonotype. The chain couples TRBV28 to TRBJ2-2; TRBD2 matches at 7 bases. The CDR3 is made up of 16 amino acids. Germline CDR1 and CDR2: MDHEN and SYDVKM. Losses at the gene ends were 6 bases for V and 1 base for J; bases not matched to a gene: 8. The CDR3 loop reads CASSSFQRENTGELFF. The CDR3 DNA is TGTGCCAGCAGCTCCTTCCAGCGGGAGAACACCGGGGAGCTGTTTTTT.

This clonotype appeared many times. J is TRBJ2-7 and V is TRBV5-1; tentatively, D is TRBD2 (6 bases). This CDR3 is built from 15 residues. The germline V and J ends were trimmed by 0 bases and 6 bases, with 16 bases remaining between them. Germline loops: CDR1 SGHRS, CDR2 YFSETQ. In DNA, the CDR3 is TGCGCCAGCAGCTTGGCAGGGCGGGAATTGAGCGAGCAGTACTTC. This codes for CASSLAGRELSEQYF.

This clonotype occurred a few times. The chain joins TRBV15 to TRBJ1-2; no clear D gene. CDR3 length: 17 residues. Trimming cost V 1 base and J 3 bases, with 18 bases left between them. Germline V gene sequence: CDR1 LNHNV, CDR2 YYDKDF (reference sequence). The CDR3 reads CATSRGVGRPGHYGYTF. The CDR3 DNA is TGTGCCACCAGCAGAGGGGTTGGCAGGCCCGGGCACTATGGCTACACCTTC.

This clonotype was recorded at least ten times. The chain couples TRBV12-3 or TRBV12-4 to TRBJ2-7, with TRBD2 as a possible D gene (5 bases). Trimming stripped 4 bases from V and 0 bases from J, with 13 bases between. This CDR3 is built from 15 residues. Written as DNA, the CDR3 is TGTGCCAGCAGTTCCCGTCGGGGAGACTCCTACGAGCAGTACTTC. Amino acids: CASSSRRGDSYEQYF.

This clonotype occurred many times. This rearrangement joins TRBV7-2 to TRBJ2-3; 10 bases map to TRBD2. Germline values: CDR1 SGHTA, CDR2 FQGNSA. This CDR3 contains 16 residues. The V segment lost 5 bases and the J segment 2 bases; nucleotides outside the gene matches: 7. The DNA of the CDR3 is TGTGCCAGCAGCCCGACAGCGGGAGGGTACACAGATACGCAGTATTTT. This translates into CASSPTAGGYTDTQYF.

About this clonotype: This clone may be a read error of a much larger clone one base away. The V and J genes are TRBV28 and TRBJ2-3, with D perhaps matching TRBD1 or TRBD2 (5 bases each). Trimming shortened V by 8 bases and J by 0 bases, and 15 bases separated the two germline ends. The CDR3 consists of 15 residues. CDR1 is MDHEN, CDR2 SYDVKM, per germline. Here the CDR3 reads CASGSGTFSTDTQYF. The DNA of the CDR3 is TGTGCCAGCGGTTCAGGGACGTTTAGCACAGATACGCAGTATTTT.

This clonotype was counted ten times or more. The V gene is TRBV11-2, the J gene TRBJ1-1; no reliable D call. The V end was cut by 6 bases, the J end by 3 bases, with 11 bases between. The CDR3 loop spans 13 amino acids. Germline assignment: CDR1 SGHAT and CDR2 FQNNGV. The DNA for the CDR3 is TGTGCCAGCAGGGACGAGGGCGACACTGAAGCTTTCTTT. Its protein product is CASRDEGDTEAFF.

The J gene is TRBJ1-2, the V gene TRBV29-1; D possibly corresponds to TRBD1 (5 bases). The V gene lost 4 bases and the J gene lost 0 bases, with 6 bases spanning the gap. Germline assignment: CDR1 SQVTM and CDR2 ANQGSEA. The CDR3 is 12 residues long. The CDR3 loop reads CSVATANYGYTF. Written as DNA, the CDR3 is TGCAGCGTTGCGACAGCTAACTATGGCTACACCTTC.

V and J are TRBV27 and TRBJ2-2; 8 positions agree with TRBD1. The germline CDR1 and CDR2 sequences are MNHEY and SMNVEV (reference sequence). V lost 5 bases to trimming and J lost 2 bases; unmatched junction nucleotides: 7. This CDR3 spans 16 amino acids. The CDR3 loop is CASSPYGQGNTGELFF. DNA for the CDR3: TGTGCCAGCAGTCCCTACGGACAGGGAAACACCGGGGAGCTGTTTTTT.

This clonotype was found many times. The V and J genes are TRBV7-2 and TRBJ2-3; D is perhaps TRBD1 (7 bases). Germline values: CDR1 SGHTA, CDR2 FQGNSA. CDR3 length equals 20 residues. V was clipped by 1 base and J by 4 bases, with 27 bases between them. CDR3 bases: TGTGCCAGCAGCTTAGGCCGGAGGAGGGGGCGCCTTCGTCGTTCAGATACGCAGTATTTT. Its translation: CASSLGRRRGRLRRSDTQYF. Supplemented by reference TRBV7-2 and TRBJ2-3, the full variable domain reads GAGVSQSPSNKVTEKGKDVELRCDPISGHTALYWYRQSLGQGLEFLIYFQGNSAPDKSGLPSDRFSAERTGGSVSTLTIQRTQQEDSAVYLCASSLGRRRGRLRRSDTQYFGPGTRLTVL.